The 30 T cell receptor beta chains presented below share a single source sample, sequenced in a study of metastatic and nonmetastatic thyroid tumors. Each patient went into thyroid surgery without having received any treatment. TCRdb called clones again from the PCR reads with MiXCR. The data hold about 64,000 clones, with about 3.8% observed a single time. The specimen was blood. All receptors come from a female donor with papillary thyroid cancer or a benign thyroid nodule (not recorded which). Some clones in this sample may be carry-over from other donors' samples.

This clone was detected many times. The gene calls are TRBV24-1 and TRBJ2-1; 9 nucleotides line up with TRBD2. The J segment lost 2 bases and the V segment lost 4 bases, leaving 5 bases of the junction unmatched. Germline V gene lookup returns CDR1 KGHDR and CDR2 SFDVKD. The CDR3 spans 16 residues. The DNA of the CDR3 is TGTGCCACCAGTGAACAAGCGGGGGGCACCTACAATGAGCAGTTCTTC. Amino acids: CATSEQAGGTYNEQFF.

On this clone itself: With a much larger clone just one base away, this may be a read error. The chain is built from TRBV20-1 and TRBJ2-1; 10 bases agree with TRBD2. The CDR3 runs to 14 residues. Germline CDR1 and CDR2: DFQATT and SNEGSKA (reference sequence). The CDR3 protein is CIAAPGLAYNEQFF. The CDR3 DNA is TGCATTGCTGCCCCGGGACTAGCGTACAATGAGCAGTTCTTC.

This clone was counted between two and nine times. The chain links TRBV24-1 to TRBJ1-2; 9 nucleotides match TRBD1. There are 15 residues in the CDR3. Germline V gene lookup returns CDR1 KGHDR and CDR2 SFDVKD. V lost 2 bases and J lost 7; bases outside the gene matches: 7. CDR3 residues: CATSDWDRASLGYTF. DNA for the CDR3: TGTGCCACCAGTGATTGGGACAGGGCTTCACTTGGCTACACCTTC.

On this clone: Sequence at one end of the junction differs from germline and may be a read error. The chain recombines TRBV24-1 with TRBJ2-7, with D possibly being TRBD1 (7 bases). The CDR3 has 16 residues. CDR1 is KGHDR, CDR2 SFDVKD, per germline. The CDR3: CATSDSGQGGLNEQHF. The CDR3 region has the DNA TGTGCCACCAGTGACTCCGGGCAGGGGGGTCTTAACGAGCAGCACTTC.

The CDR3 DNA reads as TGTGCCAGCAGTGGGGGCAGGGCGGATACGCAGTATTTT. It codes for CASSGGRADTQYF. The chain combines TRBV2 with TRBJ2-3; D possibly corresponds to TRBD1 (5 bases). Trimming cost V 4 bases and J 6 bases, with 11 bases left between them. The CDR3 totals 13 residues. CDR1 and CDR2 from the germline V gene are SNHLY and FYNNEI.

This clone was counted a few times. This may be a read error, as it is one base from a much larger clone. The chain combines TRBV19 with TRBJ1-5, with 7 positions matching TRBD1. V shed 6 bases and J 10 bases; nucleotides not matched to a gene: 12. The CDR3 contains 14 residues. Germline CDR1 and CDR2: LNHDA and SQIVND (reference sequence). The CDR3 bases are TGTGCCAGTAGCAAGGGAGGGGGCAATAAACCCCAGCATTTT. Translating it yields CASSKGGGNKPQHF.

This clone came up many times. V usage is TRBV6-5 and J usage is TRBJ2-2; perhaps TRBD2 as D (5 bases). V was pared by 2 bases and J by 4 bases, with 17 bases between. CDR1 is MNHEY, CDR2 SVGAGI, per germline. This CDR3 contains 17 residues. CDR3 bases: TGTGCCAGCAGTTACCGGTCCGTGGGAGCAACCACCGGGGAGCTGTTTTTT. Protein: CASSYRSVGATTGELFF.

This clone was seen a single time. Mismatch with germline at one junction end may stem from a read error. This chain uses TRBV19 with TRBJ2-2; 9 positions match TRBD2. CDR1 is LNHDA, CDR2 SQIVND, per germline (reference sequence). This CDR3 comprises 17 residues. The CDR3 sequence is CASSIKRGLANTVEMFF. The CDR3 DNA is TGTGCCAGTAGTATAAAGAGAGGACTAGCGAACACCGTGGAGATGTTTTTT.

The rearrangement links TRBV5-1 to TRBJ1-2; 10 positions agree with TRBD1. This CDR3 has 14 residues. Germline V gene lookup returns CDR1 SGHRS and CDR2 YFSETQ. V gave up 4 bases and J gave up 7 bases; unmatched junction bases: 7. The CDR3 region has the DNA TGCGCCAGCAGCCCCGGACAGGGGGAGCGTGGCTACACCTTC. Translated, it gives CASSPGQGERGYTF.

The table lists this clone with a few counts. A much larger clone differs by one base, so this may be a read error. CDR3 protein: CSASGASGRAQDTQYF. DNA of the CDR3: TGCAGTGCTAGTGGGGCTAGCGGGAGGGCCCAAGATACGCAGTATTTT. The chain has TRBV20-1 and TRBJ2-3, with TRBD2 identical over 12 bases. The V segment lost 3 bases and the J segment 5 bases; nucleotides outside the gene matches: 9. CDR1 DFQATT and CDR2 SNEGSKA come from the germline V gene (reference sequence). This CDR3 spans 16 amino acids.

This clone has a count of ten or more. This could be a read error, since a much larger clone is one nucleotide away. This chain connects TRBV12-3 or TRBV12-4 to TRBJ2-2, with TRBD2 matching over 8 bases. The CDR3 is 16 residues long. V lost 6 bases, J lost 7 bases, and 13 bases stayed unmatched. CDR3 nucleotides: TGTGCCAGCAGCCCCAGACTAGCGATTGGAGGCGGGGAGCTGTTTTTT. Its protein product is CASSPRLAIGGGELFF.

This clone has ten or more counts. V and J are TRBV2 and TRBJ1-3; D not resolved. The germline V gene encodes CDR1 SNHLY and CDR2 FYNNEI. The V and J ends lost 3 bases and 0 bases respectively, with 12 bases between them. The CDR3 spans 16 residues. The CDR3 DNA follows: TGTGCCAGCAGTGAGTACGGAGGGCACTCTGGAAACACCATATATTTT. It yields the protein CASSEYGGHSGNTIYF.

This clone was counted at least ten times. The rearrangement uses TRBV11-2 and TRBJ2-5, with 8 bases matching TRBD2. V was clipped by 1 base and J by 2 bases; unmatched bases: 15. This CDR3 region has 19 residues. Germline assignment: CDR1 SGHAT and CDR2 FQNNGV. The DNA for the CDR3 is TGTGCCAGCAGCTTAGTCTCTTACCGGACTAGCAAGTGGCAAGAGACCCAGTACTTC. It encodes CASSLVSYRTSKWQETQYF.

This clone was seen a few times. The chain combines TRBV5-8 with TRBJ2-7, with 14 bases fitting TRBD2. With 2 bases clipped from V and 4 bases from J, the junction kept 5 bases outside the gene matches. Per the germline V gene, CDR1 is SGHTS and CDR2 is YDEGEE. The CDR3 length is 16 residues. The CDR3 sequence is CASSLKRTSGGYEQYF. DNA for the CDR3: TGTGCCAGCAGCTTAAAGAGGACTAGCGGGGGGTACGAGCAGTACTTC.

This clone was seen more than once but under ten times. The CDR3 region is CASRYTGTARNEQFF. The CDR3 DNA follows: TGTGCCAGCAGATACACCGGGACAGCGAGGAATGAGCAGTTCTTC. The chain uses TRBV7-9 and TRBJ2-1; 7 bases line up with TRBD1. This CDR3 has 15 residues. Trimming cost V 6 bases and J 7 bases; bases outside gene matches: 12. Germline values: CDR1 SEHNR, CDR2 FQNEAQ (reference sequence).

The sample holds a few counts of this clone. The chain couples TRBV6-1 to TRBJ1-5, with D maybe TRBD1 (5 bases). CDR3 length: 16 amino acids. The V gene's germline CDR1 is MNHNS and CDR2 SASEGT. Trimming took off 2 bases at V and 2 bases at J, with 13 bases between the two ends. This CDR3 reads CASSEQAGMGNQPQHF. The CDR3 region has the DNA TGTGCCAGCAGTGAACAGGCAGGGATGGGCAATCAGCCCCAGCATTTT.

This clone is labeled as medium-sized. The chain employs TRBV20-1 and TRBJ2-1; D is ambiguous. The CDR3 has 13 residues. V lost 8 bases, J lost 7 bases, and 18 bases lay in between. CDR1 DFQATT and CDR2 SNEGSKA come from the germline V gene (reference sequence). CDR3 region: CSTNRNEWNEQFF. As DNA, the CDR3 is TGCAGTACCAACCGGAACGAGTGGAATGAGCAGTTCTTC.

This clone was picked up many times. CDR3 nucleotides: TGTGCCAGCAGTCCCCTCGAGCGGGGTAGCACAGATACGCAGTATTTT. It codes for CASSPLERGSTDTQYF. The rearrangement uses TRBV27 and TRBJ2-3; 7 bases fit TRBD2. CDR1 MNHEY and CDR2 SMNVEV come from the germline V gene (reference sequence). The J segment lost 0 bases and the V segment lost 5 bases, leaving 8 bases of the junction unmatched. This CDR3 is 16 amino acids long.

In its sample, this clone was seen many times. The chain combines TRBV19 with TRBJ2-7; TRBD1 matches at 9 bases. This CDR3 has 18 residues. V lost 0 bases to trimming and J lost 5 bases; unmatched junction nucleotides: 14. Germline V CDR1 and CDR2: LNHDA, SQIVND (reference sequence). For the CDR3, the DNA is TGTGCCAGTAGTATAGACCCCTTACGGGACAGGGCTGGCCACGAGCAGTACTTC. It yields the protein CASSIDPLRDRAGHEQYF.

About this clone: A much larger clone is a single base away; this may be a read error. The DNA of the CDR3 is TGTGCCAGCAGGGGGTCGGGAAAAACTGAAGCTTTCTTT. Translating it yields CASRGSGKTEAFF. The chain combines TRBV6-9 with TRBJ1-1, with D unresolved. The V gene's germline CDR1 is MNHGY and CDR2 SVAAGI. The V end lost 6 bases, the J end lost 5 bases, and 13 bases lay between the germline ends. The CDR3 is 13 residues long.

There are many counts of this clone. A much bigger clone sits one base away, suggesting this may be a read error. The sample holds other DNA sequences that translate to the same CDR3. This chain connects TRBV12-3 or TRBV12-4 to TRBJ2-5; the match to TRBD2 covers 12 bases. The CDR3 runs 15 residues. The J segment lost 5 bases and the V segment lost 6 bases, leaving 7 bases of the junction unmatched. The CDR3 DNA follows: TGTGCCAGCAGCGGGACTAGCGGGCCTCAGGAGACCCAGTACTTC. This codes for CASSGTSGPQETQYF.

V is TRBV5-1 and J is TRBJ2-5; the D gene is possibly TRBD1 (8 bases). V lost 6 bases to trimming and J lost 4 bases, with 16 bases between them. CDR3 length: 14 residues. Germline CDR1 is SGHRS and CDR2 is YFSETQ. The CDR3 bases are TGCGCCAGCATCTTACACAGGGGGGGAGAGACCCAGTACTTC. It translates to CASILHRGGETQYF.

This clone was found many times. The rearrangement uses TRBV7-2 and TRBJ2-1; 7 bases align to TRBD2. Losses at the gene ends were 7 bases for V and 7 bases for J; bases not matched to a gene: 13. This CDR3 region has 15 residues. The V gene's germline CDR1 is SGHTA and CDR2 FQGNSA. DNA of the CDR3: TGTGCCAGCACCACTTGGGGAGGGCCCTCTAATGAGCAGTTCTTC. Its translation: CASTTWGGPSNEQFF.

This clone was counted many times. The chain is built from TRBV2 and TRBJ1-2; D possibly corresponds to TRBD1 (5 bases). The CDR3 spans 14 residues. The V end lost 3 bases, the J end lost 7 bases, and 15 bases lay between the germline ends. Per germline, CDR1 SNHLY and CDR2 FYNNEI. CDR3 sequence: CASSDQGEFSGYTF. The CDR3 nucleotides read TGTGCCAGCAGTGACCAGGGAGAGTTCTCTGGCTACACCTTC.

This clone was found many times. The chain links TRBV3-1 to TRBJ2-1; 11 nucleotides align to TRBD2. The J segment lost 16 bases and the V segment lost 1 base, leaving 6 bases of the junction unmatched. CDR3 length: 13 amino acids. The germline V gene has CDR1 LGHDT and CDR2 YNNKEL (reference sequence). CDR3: CASSQVASGGYFF. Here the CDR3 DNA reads TGTGCCAGCAGCCAAGTTGCTAGCGGGGGGTACTTCTTC.

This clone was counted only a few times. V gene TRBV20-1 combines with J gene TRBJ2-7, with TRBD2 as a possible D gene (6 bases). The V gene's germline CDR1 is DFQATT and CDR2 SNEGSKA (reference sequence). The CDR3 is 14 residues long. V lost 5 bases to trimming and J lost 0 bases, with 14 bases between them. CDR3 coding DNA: TGCAGTGCTGGCCAGGGAGGCCGCTCCTACGAGCAGTACTTC. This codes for CSAGQGGRSYEQYF.

CDR3 sequence (DNA): TGCAGTGCTAAGGGACAGGGGTTTGGCTACACCTTC. Amino acids: CSAKGQGFGYTF. This rearrangement joins TRBV20-1 to TRBJ1-2, with 10 nucleotides matching TRBD1. From germline, CDR1 is DFQATT and CDR2 SNEGSKA (reference sequence). V was pared by 4 bases and J by 7 bases, with 3 bases of the junction left unmatched. The CDR3 spans 12 residues.

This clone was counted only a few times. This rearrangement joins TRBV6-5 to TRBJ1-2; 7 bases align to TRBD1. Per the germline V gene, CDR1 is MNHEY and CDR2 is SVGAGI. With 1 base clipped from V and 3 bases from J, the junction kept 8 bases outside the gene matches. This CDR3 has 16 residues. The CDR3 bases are TGTGCCAGCAGTTACTTGGGCGGCAGGGGGTACTATGGCTACACCTTC. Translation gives CASSYLGGRGYYGYTF.

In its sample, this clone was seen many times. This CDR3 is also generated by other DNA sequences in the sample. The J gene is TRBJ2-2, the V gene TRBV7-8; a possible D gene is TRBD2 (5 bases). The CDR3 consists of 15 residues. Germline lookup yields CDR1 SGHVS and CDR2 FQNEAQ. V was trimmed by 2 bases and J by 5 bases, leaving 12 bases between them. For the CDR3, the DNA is TGTGCCAGCAGCTTACGAGGGAGAGGGACCGGGGAGCTGTTTTTT. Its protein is CASSLRGRGTGELFF.

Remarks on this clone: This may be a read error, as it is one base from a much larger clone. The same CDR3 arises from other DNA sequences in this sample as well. CDR3 nucleotide sequence: TGTAGCGTTGAGGAGCAGGGAACAGATACGCAGTATTTT. Translated: CSVEEQGTDTQYF. V and J are TRBV29-1 and TRBJ2-3, with D possibly called TRBD1 or TRBD2 (5 bases each). This CDR3 is built from 13 residues. From germline, CDR1 is SQVTM and CDR2 ANQGSEA.